This TCR beta chain was documented in a study of blood T cell repertoires in COVID-19. The overall study: Spain, Italy and the United States supplied samples that represented acute and convalescent COVID-19. Nucleic acid was either cDNA or gDNA, and it came from T cells, B-cell-depleted T cells, or PBMCs.

The sample holds one count of this clone. Trimming left V 5 bases short and J 4 bases short, with 14 bases between. CDR1 and CDR2 (germline): SGHAT, FQDESV (reference sequence). The CDR3 contains 14 residues. Generated by immunoSEQ multiplex PCR, the TCRdb table keeps only in-frame clones and is missing some. This sample carries fewer than 300,000 clones, 80% to 90% of them seen once, and the ten largest clones take more than 4%. Self-reported history from a screening survey and questionnaire set each donor's cohort. Sequenced: PBMCs or T cells enriched from blood (not recorded which). The source of this sequence is a woman aged 25 to 39 who had recovered from COVID-19. This chain connects TRBV11-1 to TRBJ1-2, with D possibly matching TRBD1 (5 bases). The chain's CDR3 is CASSPRGGSYGYTF. In DNA, the CDR3 is TGTGCCAGCAGCCCCCGGGGGGGTTCCTATGGCTACACCTTC.